Presented here are 13 T cell receptor beta chains from one specimen sequenced in a study of human T cells and chemical hapten exposure. Regarding time point: healthy volunteer bleed at 2 weeks. Unfractionated whole blood yielded total RNA. Each CDR3 protein is one row after TCRdb ran MiXCR on the RACE reads. Counted here are around 130,000 distinct CDR3 sequences, 9% to 10% occurring once; the ten biggest clones make up around 1.9%. Material: whole blood. These receptors came from a male donor in good health. Some clones in this sample may be carry-over from other donors' samples.

The rearrangement uses TRBV12-3 or TRBV12-4 and TRBJ2-3; D uncertain. The CDR3 is made up of 16 amino acids. The V end was cut by 2 bases, the J end by 4 bases, with 16 bases between. The CDR3 coding sequence is TGTGCCAGCAGTTTAATTCGAATTGTGGGCTCAGATACGCAGTATTTT. Encoded protein: CASSLIRIVGSDTQYF.

In nucleotides, the CDR3 is TGTGCCAGCAGCGTCAGATCCGGGACACAGACCTACGAGCAGTACTTC. Translation gives CASSVRSGTQTYEQYF. This chain joins TRBV5-4 and TRBJ2-7; D is possibly TRBD1 (6 bases). The germline V gene has CDR1 SGHNT and CDR2 YYREEE (reference sequence). Trimming shortened V by 4 bases and J by 2 bases, and 19 bases separated the two germline ends. This CDR3 spans 16 amino acids.

This clonotype was picked up a small number of times. The CDR3, as DNA: TGCGCCAGCAGATCGGGACAGGATTTTTACAATGAGCAGTTCTTC. Protein sequence: CASRSGQDFYNEQFF. The V gene is TRBV5-1, the J gene TRBJ2-1; 8 nucleotides agree with TRBD1. Germline assignment: CDR1 SGHRS and CDR2 YFSETQ. Unmatched junction bases numbered 8, after V lost 5 bases and J lost 4 bases. The CDR3 covers 15 residues. Full variable domain (remainder filled in from reference TRBV5-1 and TRBJ2-1): KAGVTQTPRYLIKTRGQQVTLSCSPISGHRSVSWYQQTPGQGLQFLFEYFSETQRNKGNFPGRFSGRQFSNSRSEMNVSTLELGDSALYLCASRSGQDFYNEQFFGPGTRLTVL.

V usage is TRBV12-5 and J usage is TRBJ2-7, with unresolved D. Germline V gene lookup returns CDR1 LGHNT and CDR2 FRNRAP. The CDR3 sequence is 13 residues long. V lost 0 bases, J lost 3 bases, and 6 bases lay in between. CDR3 DNA: TGTGCTAGTGGTTTGGTAAACGGCTACGAGCAGTACTTC. Translated, it gives CASGLVNGYEQYF.

The chain recombines TRBV27 with TRBJ2-7; TRBD1 agrees at 9 bases. The J segment lost 1 base and the V segment lost 2 bases, leaving 3 bases of the junction unmatched. Per germline, CDR1 MNHEY and CDR2 SMNVEV (reference sequence). The CDR3 has 15 amino acids. The CDR3 is CASSLGGQGSYEQYF. Here the CDR3 DNA reads TGTGCCAGCAGTTTAGGTGGACAGGGGTCCTACGAGCAGTACTTC.

This clonotype was counted only a few times. J is TRBJ2-7 and V is TRBV5-6; D is uncertain. The CDR3 has 13 amino acids. The germline CDR1 and CDR2 sequences are SGHDT and YYEEEE. V was pared by 2 bases and J by 1 base, with 7 bases between. CDR3 sequence: CASSFAASYEQYF. For the CDR3, the DNA is TGTGCCAGCAGCTTCGCGGCGTCCTACGAGCAGTACTTC.

This clonotype was counted a few times. The chain has TRBV6-2 or TRBV6-3 and TRBJ2-5; perhaps TRBD1 as D (5 bases). The length of the CDR3 is 15 residues. V gave up 0 bases and J gave up 1 base, with 9 bases separating them. Germline-derived CDR1 and CDR2 are MNHEY and SVGEGT. The CDR3 coding sequence is TGTGCCAGCAGTTACTCGACAGCCTTCCAAGAGACCCAGTACTTC. This sequence encodes CASSYSTAFQETQYF.

The table lists this clonotype with a few counts. V and J are TRBV11-2 and TRBJ2-5, with TRBD2 matching 14 bases. Germline loops: CDR1 SGHAT, CDR2 FQNNGV. The CDR3 has 16 residues. Trimming took 0 bases from V and 4 from J; bases not matched to a gene: 1. Written as DNA, the CDR3 is TGTGCCAGCAGCTTAGACGGGACTAGCGGGAGAGAGACCCAGTACTTC. Its protein is CASSLDGTSGRETQYF.

For this clonotype: Just one base apart from a much larger clone, this may be a read error. The missing conserved phenylalanine or tryptophan at the end of this CDR3 makes a read error likely. The chain has TRBV10-3 and TRBJ2-7; D assignment may be TRBD1 or TRBD2 (5 bases each). Germline V CDR1 and CDR2: ENHRY, SYGVKD. The V gene lost 8 bases and the J gene lost 3 bases, with 11 bases spanning the gap. There are 12 residues in the CDR3. In DNA form, the CDR3 reads TGTGCCATCCGGGACGAGAACTACGAGCAGTACTTA. This encodes CAIRDENYEQYL.

The chain links TRBV10-3 to TRBJ1-5; 7 bases align to TRBD1. The CDR3 totals 17 residues. Germline V gene sequence: CDR1 ENHRY, CDR2 SYGVKD. With V trimmed by 1 base and J by 2 bases, 8 bases remained unmatched. The CDR3 DNA follows: TGTGCCATCAGTGAGTTGGCAGGGGGTGGTGGCAATCAGCCCCAGCATTTT. It encodes CAISELAGGGGNQPQHF.

This clonotype has a handful of counts. The genes are TRBV7-2 and TRBJ1-4, with D unclear. This CDR3 contains 15 residues. The V and J ends lost 4 bases and 0 bases respectively, with 9 bases between them. Looked up from germline, CDR1 is SGHTA and CDR2 is FQGNSA. The CDR3 bases are TGTGCCAGCAGCTCGTCAGGTGCAACTAATGAAAAACTGTTTTTT. This codes for CASSSSGATNEKLFF.

This clonotype was seen a handful of times. This chain connects TRBV7-8 to TRBJ2-7, with TRBD2 identical over 7 bases. The J segment lost 3 bases and the V segment lost 1 base, leaving 3 bases of the junction unmatched. The length of the CDR3 is 14 residues. Germline V gene data show CDR1 as SGHVS and CDR2 as FQNEAQ. This CDR3 reads CASSLDPSGYEQYF. In DNA form, the CDR3 reads TGTGCCAGCAGCTTAGATCCTAGCGGCTACGAGCAGTACTTC.

This clonotype came up many times. J is TRBJ2-7 and V is TRBV29-1; no reliable D call. The V gene's germline CDR1 is SQVTM and CDR2 ANQGSEA. CDR3 length: 13 amino acids. The germline V and J ends were trimmed by 1 base and 3 bases, with 10 bases remaining between them. Here the CDR3 reads CSVEVGYRYEQYF. The CDR3 region has the DNA TGCAGCGTTGAAGTTGGGTACCGCTACGAGCAGTACTTC.